These 13 T cell receptor beta chains share one sample of origin, sequenced in a study of PD-L1 blockade in urothelial cancer. Using immunoSEQ multiplex PCR, the repertoire was profiled, and TCRdb retains in-frame clones only, with some absent. The data show some 30,000 clones, over 70% seen once. Sequenced material: PBMCs, taken around atezolizumab (anti-PD-L1) treatment. All receptors derive from a man aged 50-59 years with urothelial cancer.

The V gene is TRBV6-5, the J gene TRBJ1-1; D is uncertain. Trimming removed 2 bases from V and 4 bases from J, with 14 bases in between. The CDR3 is 15 residues long. The germline CDR1 and CDR2 sequences are MNHEY and SVGAGI. The CDR3 loop reads CASSYPYASRTEAFF. The CDR3 DNA is TGTGCCAGCAGTTACCCCTACGCGTCGCGCACTGAAGCTTTCTTT.

The chain uses TRBV19 and TRBJ2-2; 15 nucleotides agree with TRBD2. This CDR3 has 17 amino acids. Trimming removed 5 bases from V and 5 bases from J; junction bases left unmatched: 6. Per the germline V gene, CDR1 is LNHDA and CDR2 is SQIVND (reference sequence). CDR3 in DNA: TGTGCCAGTAGTTGGACTAGCGGGGGGGCCTTGACCGGGGAGCTGTTTTTT. It specifies CASSWTSGGALTGELFF.

The chain recombines TRBV15 with TRBJ1-3, with 7 bases identical to TRBD1. Germline V gene data show CDR1 as LNHNV and CDR2 as YYDKDF (reference sequence). CDR3 length equals 13 residues. Trimming removed 9 bases from V and 5 bases from J; junction bases left unmatched: 7. The CDR3, as DNA: TGTGCCACTGCTCGACAGGGAAGAAACACCATATATTTT. This codes for CATARQGRNTIYF. The full variable domain, rest sourced from reference TRBV15 and TRBJ1-3, is DAMVIQNPRYQVTQFGKPVTLSCSQTLNHNVMYWYQQKSSQAPKLLFHYYDKDFNNEADTPDNFQSRRPNTSFCFLDIRSPGLGDTAMYLCATARQGRNTIYFGEGSWLTVV.

The rearrangement joins TRBV6-1 to TRBJ2-2; the D gene is possibly TRBD2 (6 bases). The CDR3 contains 14 residues. V lost 6 bases, J lost 0 bases, and 8 bases lay in between. The germline V gene encodes CDR1 MNHNS and CDR2 SASEGT. The CDR3, as DNA: TGTGCCAGCAGAGGGACTCCGAACACCGGGGAGCTGTTTTTT. It yields the protein CASRGTPNTGELFF.

Only one count was recorded for this clone. The rearrangement uses TRBV30 and TRBJ2-3, with TRBD2 matching over 13 bases. This CDR3 contains 16 residues. Germline V gene sequence: CDR1 GTSNPN, CDR2 SVGIG (reference sequence). V dropped 4 bases and J dropped 4; count of bases not matched to a gene: 8. The DNA for the CDR3 is TGTGCCTGGACTCGACTAGCGGGGGGCCTGGCAGATACGCAGTATTTT. Translating it yields CAWTRLAGGLADTQYF.

The chain recombines TRBV7-2 with TRBJ2-3; possible D gene TRBD2, 6 bases. The germline V gene has CDR1 SGHTA and CDR2 FQGNSA. The V gene lost 5 bases and the J gene lost 9 bases, with 15 bases spanning the gap. The CDR3 totals 13 residues. In DNA form, the CDR3 reads TGTGCCAGCAGCCTGCCGGGCGGGAAGACGCAGTATTTT. Translated: CASSLPGGKTQYF.

CDR3: CASSTAGYEQYF. The CDR3 nucleotides read TGTGCCAGTAGTACCGCGGGCTACGAGCAGTACTTC. The chain employs TRBV19 and TRBJ2-7; D perhaps matches TRBD2 (5 bases). V lost 4 bases, J lost 3 bases, and 7 bases lay in between. The germline gives CDR1 LNHDA, CDR2 SQIVND (reference sequence). The CDR3 sequence is 12 residues long.

Here the CDR3 reads CASSLGTGGAGDTQYF. DNA of the CDR3: TGTGCCAGCAGCTTAGGTACAGGGGGCGCGGGAGATACGCAGTATTTT. The chain has TRBV7-9 and TRBJ2-3; TRBD1 matches at 9 bases. The CDR3 sequence is 16 residues long. CDR1 and CDR2 (germline): SEHNR, FQNEAQ (reference sequence). Germline trimming cut 1 base from V and 5 bases from J; bases unmatched to any gene: 7. Complete variable domain (other parts from reference TRBV7-9 and TRBJ2-3): DTGVSQNPRHKITKRGQNVTFRCDPISEHNRLYWYRQTLGQGPEFLTYFQNEAQLEKSRLLSDRFSAERPKGSFSTLEIQRTEQGDSAMYLCASSLGTGGAGDTQYFGPGTRLTVL.

The V gene is TRBV14, the J gene TRBJ1-2; 10 bases map to TRBD1. Germline assignment: CDR1 SGHDN and CDR2 FVKESK. The junction had 5 bases not matched to a gene; V was cut back by 1 base and J by 3 bases. CDR3 length: 16 residues. The CDR3 nucleotides read TGTGCCAGCAGCCAAGGGGACAGGGGTTTGGACTATGGCTACACCTTC. This translates into CASSQGDRGLDYGYTF. The whole variable domain, remainder taken from reference TRBV14 and TRBJ1-2, is EAGVTQFPSHSVIEKGQTVTLRCDPISGHDNLYWYRRVMGKEIKFLLHFVKESKQDESGMPNNRFLAERTGGTYSTLKVQPAELEDSGVYFCASSQGDRGLDYGYTFGSGTRLTVV.

This rearrangement joins TRBV7-2 to TRBJ2-1, with 12 bases that match TRBD2. This CDR3 contains 13 residues. The germline V gene encodes CDR1 SGHTA and CDR2 FQGNSA. The ends lost 6 bases at V and 12 bases at J; junction bases unmatched: 6. The CDR3 protein is CASRRLAGDGQFF. As DNA, the CDR3 is TGTGCCAGCAGACGACTAGCGGGAGATGGGCAGTTCTTC.

The chain is built from TRBV27 and TRBJ2-7; a weak D match, TRBD1 (6 bases). The CDR3 is 13 amino acids. Per germline, CDR1 MNHEY and CDR2 SMNVEV (reference sequence). Trimming cost V 6 bases and J 6 bases, with 15 bases left between them. CDR3 in DNA: TGTGCCAGCAGAGGGACAAGGACCGGCGAGCAGTACTTC. Amino acids: CASRGTRTGEQYF.

The chain is built from TRBV5-8 and TRBJ2-1; TRBD1 matches at 9 bases. J gave up 3 bases and V 1 base, and 2 bases lay outside the gene matches. This CDR3 is built from 15 residues. CDR1 and CDR2 from the germline V gene are SGHTS and YDEGEE. The CDR3 coding sequence is TGTGCCAGCAGCTTGACAGGGGGCCTCTACAATGAGCAGTTCTTC. It translates to CASSLTGGLYNEQFF. The full variable domain, its missing parts supplied by reference TRBV5-8 and TRBJ2-1, is EAGVTQSPTHLIKTRGQQATLRCSPISGHTSVYWYQQALGLGLQFLLWYDEGEERNRGNFPPRFSGRQFPNYSSELNVNALELEDSALYLCASSLTGGLYNEQFFGPGTRLTVL.

The genes are TRBV5-1 and TRBJ1-6; the D is unclear. The germline V gene encodes CDR1 SGHRS and CDR2 YFSETQ. The CDR3 runs to 14 residues. V shed 3 bases and J shed 5 bases, with 9 bases lying between them. CDR3 DNA sequence: TGCGCCAGCAGCTCGGACGGGGATAATTCACCCCTCCACTTT. This codes for CASSSDGDNSPLHF.